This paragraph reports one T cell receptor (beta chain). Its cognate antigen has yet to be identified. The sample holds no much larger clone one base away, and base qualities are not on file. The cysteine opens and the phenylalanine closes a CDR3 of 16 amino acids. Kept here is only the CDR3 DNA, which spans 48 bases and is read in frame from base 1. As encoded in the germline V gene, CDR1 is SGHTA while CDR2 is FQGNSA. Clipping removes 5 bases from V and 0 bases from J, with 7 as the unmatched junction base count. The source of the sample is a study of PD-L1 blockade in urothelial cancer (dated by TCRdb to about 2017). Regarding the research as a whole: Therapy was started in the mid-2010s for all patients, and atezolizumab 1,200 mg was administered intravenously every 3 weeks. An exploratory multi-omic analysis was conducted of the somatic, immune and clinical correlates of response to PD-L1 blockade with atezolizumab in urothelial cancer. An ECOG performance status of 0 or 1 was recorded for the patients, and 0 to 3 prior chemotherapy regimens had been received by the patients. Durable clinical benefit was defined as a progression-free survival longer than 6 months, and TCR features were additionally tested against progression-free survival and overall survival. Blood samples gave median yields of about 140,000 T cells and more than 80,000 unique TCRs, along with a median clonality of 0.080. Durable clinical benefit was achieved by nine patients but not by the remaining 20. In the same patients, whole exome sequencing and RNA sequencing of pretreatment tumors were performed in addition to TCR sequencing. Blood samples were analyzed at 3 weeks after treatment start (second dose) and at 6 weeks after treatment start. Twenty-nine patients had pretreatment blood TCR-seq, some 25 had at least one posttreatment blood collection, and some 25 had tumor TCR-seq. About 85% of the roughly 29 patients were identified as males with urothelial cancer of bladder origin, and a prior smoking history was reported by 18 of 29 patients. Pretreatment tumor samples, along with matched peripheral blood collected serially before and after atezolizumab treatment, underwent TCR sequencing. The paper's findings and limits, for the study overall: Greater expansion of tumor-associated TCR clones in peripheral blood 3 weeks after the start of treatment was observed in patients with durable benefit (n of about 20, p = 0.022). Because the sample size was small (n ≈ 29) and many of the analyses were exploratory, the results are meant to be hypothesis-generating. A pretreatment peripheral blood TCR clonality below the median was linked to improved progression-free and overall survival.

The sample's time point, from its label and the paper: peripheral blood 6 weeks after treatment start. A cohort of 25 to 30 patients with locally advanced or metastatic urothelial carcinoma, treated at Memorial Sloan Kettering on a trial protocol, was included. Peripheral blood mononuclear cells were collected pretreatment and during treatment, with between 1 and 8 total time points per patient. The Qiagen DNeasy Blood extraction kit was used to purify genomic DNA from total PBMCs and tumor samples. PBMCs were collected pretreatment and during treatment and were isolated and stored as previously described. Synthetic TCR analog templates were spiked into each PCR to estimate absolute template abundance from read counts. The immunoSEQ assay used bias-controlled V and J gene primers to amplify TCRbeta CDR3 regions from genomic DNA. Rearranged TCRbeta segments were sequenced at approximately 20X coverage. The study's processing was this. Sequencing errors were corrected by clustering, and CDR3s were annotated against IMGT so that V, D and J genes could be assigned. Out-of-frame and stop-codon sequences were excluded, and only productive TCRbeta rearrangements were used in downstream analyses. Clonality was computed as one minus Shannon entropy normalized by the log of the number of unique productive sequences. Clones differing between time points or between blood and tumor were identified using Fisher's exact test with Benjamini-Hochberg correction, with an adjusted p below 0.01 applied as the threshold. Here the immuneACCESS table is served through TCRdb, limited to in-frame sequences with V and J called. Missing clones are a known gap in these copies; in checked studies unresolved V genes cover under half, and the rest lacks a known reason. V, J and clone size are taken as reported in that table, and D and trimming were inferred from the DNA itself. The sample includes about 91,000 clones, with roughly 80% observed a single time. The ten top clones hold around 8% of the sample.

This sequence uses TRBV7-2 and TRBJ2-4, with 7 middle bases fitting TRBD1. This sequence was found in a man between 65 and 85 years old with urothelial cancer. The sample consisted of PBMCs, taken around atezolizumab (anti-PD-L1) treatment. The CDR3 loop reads CASSQGTAIAKNIQYF. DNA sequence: TGTGCCAGCAGCCAAGGGACAGCGATAGCCAAAAACATTCAGTACTTC.